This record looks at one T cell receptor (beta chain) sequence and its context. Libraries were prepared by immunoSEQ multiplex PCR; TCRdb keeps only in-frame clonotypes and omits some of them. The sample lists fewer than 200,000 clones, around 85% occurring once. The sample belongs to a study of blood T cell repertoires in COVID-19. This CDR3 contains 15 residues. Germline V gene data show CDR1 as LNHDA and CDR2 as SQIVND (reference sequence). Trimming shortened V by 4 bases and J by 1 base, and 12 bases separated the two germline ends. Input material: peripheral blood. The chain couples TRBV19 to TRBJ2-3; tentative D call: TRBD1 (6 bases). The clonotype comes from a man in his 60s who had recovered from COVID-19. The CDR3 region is CASSRTQGGTDTQYF. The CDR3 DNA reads TGTGCCAGTAGTAGGACACAGGGTGGCACAGATACGCAGTATTTT.